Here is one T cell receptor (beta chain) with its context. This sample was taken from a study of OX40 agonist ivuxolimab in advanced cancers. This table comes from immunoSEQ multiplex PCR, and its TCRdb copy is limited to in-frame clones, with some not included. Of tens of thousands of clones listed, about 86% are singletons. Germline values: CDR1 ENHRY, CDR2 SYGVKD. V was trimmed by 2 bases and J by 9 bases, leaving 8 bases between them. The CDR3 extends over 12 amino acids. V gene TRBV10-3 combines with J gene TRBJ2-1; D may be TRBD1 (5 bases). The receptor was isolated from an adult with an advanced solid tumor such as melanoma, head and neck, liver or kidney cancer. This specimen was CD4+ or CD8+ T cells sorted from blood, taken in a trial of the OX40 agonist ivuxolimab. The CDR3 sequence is CAISEQGAEQFF. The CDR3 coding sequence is TGTGCCATCAGTGAGCAGGGTGCTGAGCAGTTCTTC.